Below are 27 T cell receptor beta chains sequenced from a single sample in a study of T cell responses to AZD1222 COVID-19 vaccine. The method was immunoSEQ multiplex PCR; TCRdb's version includes in-frame clones alone and lacks a portion of them. The table shows tens of thousands of clones, with 90% occurring only once. Sequencing was performed on peripheral blood, taken 28 days after the second AZD1222 dose. The receptors stem from an adult who received the AZD1222 COVID-19 vaccine.

The V call is TRBV7-2, the J call TRBJ1-1; TRBD1 matches at 7 bases. The CDR3 is 14 amino acids. The germline gives CDR1 SGHTA, CDR2 FQGNSA. V shed 5 bases, J shed 1 base, and the junction held 4 bases outside the gene matches. The CDR3 spells CASSTRGGNTEAFF. Written as DNA, the CDR3 is TGTGCCAGCAGCACCAGGGGGGGGAACACTGAAGCTTTCTTT.

V usage is TRBV2 and J usage is TRBJ1-3; D ambiguous. The germline CDR1 and CDR2 sequences are SNHLY and FYNNEI. The germline V and J ends were trimmed by 0 bases and 0 bases, with 9 bases remaining between them. The CDR3 contains 16 residues. The CDR3 sequence: CASSEALGFSGNTIYF. The CDR3 DNA follows: TGTGCCAGCAGTGAAGCATTGGGTTTCTCTGGAAACACCATATATTTT.

This clone was recorded only once. The DNA is omitted, as the CDR3 cannot be located on it reliably, and the CDR3 follows TCRdb's listing. The gene calls are TRBV21-1 and TRBJ1-5; TRBD1 reflects the table's D call only, with no check against the DNA. TRBV21-1 is labeled a pseudogene. Ends included, the CDR3 has 18 residues. CDR3 amino acids: CASSALVGQGTGNQPQHF.

V is TRBV3-1 (or the pseudogene TRBV3-2) and J is TRBJ2-3; TRBD2 matches 9 bases. The J segment lost 1 base and the V segment lost 2 bases, leaving 4 bases of the junction unmatched. The length of the CDR3 is 16 residues. The germline gives CDR1 LGHDT, CDR2 YNNKEL (reference sequence). The CDR3 here is CASSQIAGARTDTQYF. CDR3 coding DNA: TGTGCCAGCAGCCAAATAGCGGGGGCCCGCACAGATACGCAGTATTTT.

The genes are TRBV3-1 (or the pseudogene TRBV3-2) and TRBJ2-3; D ambiguous. From germline, CDR1 is LGHDT and CDR2 YNNKEL (reference sequence). Trimming took off 1 base at V and 2 bases at J, with 10 bases between the two ends. CDR3 length: 15 residues. CDR3 region: CASSQGGPTTDTQYF. The CDR3 DNA reads TGTGCCAGCAGCCAAGGTGGGCCTACCACAGATACGCAGTATTTT.

With regard to this clone: Other nucleotide sequences from this sample produce the same CDR3. The chain employs TRBV11-3 and TRBJ2-5, with no clear D. CDR3 length equals 12 residues. V lost 0 bases and J lost 5, with 4 bases in between. Germline CDR1 SGHNT, CDR2 YENEEA. The chain's CDR3 is CASSLDGETQYF. Written as DNA, the CDR3 is TGTGCCAGCAGCTTAGACGGCGAGACCCAGTACTTC.

The chain joins TRBV10-2 to TRBJ1-2; weak D call: TRBD1 (6 bases). Per germline, CDR1 WSHSY and CDR2 SAAADI. Deletions cut 6 bases from V and 8 bases from J, with 16 bases between. The CDR3 has 13 amino acids. CDR3: CASRLGGQRGYTF. CDR3 nucleotides: TGCGCCAGCAGGTTAGGGGGGCAACGCGGCTACACCTTC.

The V and J genes are TRBV2 and TRBJ1-1, with 10 nucleotides matching TRBD1. Germline V CDR1 and CDR2: SNHLY, FYNNEI. This CDR3 contains 14 residues. Trimming cost V 4 bases and J 7 bases; bases outside gene matches: 6. The CDR3 reads CASSGQGAFSEAFF. Here the CDR3 DNA reads TGTGCCAGCAGTGGACAGGGGGCGTTCAGTGAAGCTTTCTTT.

The V gene is TRBV6-5, the J gene TRBJ2-2; D may match TRBD1 or TRBD2 (5 bases each). This CDR3 comprises 14 residues. Looked up from germline, CDR1 is MNHEY and CDR2 is SVGAGI. V was cut by 0 bases and J by 4 bases, with 6 bases left in between. The CDR3 loop is CASSYSGVTGELFF. The CDR3 DNA sequence: TGTGCCAGCAGTTACTCGGGGGTCACCGGGGAGCTGTTTTTT.

The chain uses TRBV9 and TRBJ2-2; D may be TRBD2 (5 bases). Germline-derived CDR1 and CDR2 are SGDLS and YYNGEE. The CDR3 consists of 15 residues. Deletions cut 4 bases from V and 2 bases from J, with 12 bases between. The CDR3 sequence is CASSLEDSNTGELFF. CDR3 sequence (DNA): TGTGCCAGCAGCTTAGAGGACTCTAACACCGGGGAGCTGTTTTTT.

The gene calls are TRBV7-6 and TRBJ1-5; D is unresolved. Per germline, CDR1 SGHVS and CDR2 FNYEAQ. With 0 bases removed from V and 4 bases from J, the gap between germline ends came to 10 bases. The CDR3 is 15 amino acids. CDR3 sequence reads: CASSLAVQKNQPQHF. The CDR3 DNA reads as TGTGCCAGCAGCTTAGCGGTTCAGAAAAATCAGCCCCAGCATTTT.

CDR3 sequence: CASSLVRSTEAFF. CDR3 DNA sequence: TGTGCCAGCAGCTTGGTACGGTCTACTGAAGCTTTCTTT. V usage is TRBV5-4 and J usage is TRBJ1-1; D unresolved. Trimming cost V 0 bases and J 5 bases, with 8 bases left between them. CDR1 is SGHNT, CDR2 YYREEE, per germline (reference sequence). The CDR3 spans 13 residues.

V and J are TRBV6-5 and TRBJ1-6, with no clear D. The V gene's germline CDR1 is MNHEY and CDR2 SVGAGI. Trimming pared 2 bases from V and 1 base from J, leaving 6 bases between. There are 15 residues in the CDR3. CDR3 protein: CASSYGLSYNSPLHF. CDR3 DNA sequence: TGTGCCAGCAGTTACGGTTTGTCCTATAATTCACCCCTCCACTTT.

The rearrangement uses TRBV9 and TRBJ2-7, with D possibly matching TRBD1 (6 bases). With 7 bases removed from V and 5 bases from J, the gap between germline ends came to 16 bases. The CDR3 length is 13 residues. The germline V gene encodes CDR1 SGDLS and CDR2 YYNGEE. As DNA, the CDR3 is TGTGCCAGCGGCCAGAACAGGGCCCACGAGCAGTACTTC. Translating it yields CASGQNRAHEQYF.

This clone was seen only once. The V gene is TRBV5-1, the J gene TRBJ2-1; 8 positions agree with TRBD2. Germline lookup yields CDR1 SGHRS and CDR2 YFSETQ. The CDR3 is 14 amino acids. V was pared by 2 bases and J by 5 bases, with 3 bases of the junction left unmatched. CDR3 region: CASSLSGGHNEQFF. The CDR3 nucleotides are TGCGCCAGCAGCTTAAGCGGGGGCCACAATGAGCAGTTCTTC.

This chain connects TRBV5-1 to TRBJ1-2; D not resolved. V was pared by 0 bases and J by 0 bases, with 12 bases between. The germline CDR1 and CDR2 sequences are SGHRS and YFSETQ. The CDR3 totals 16 residues. CDR3 protein: CASSLASGAANYGYTF. For the CDR3, the DNA is TGCGCCAGCAGCTTGGCTTCGGGTGCAGCTAACTATGGCTACACCTTC.

This clone has only a few counts. This chain links TRBV5-4 with TRBJ2-2; no clear D. Germline CDR1 SGHNT, CDR2 YYREEE (reference sequence). Trimming shortened V by 2 bases and J by 3 bases, and 2 bases separated the two germline ends. CDR3 length: 12 residues. DNA for the CDR3: TGTGCCAGCAGCTTTTACACCGGGGAGCTGTTTTTT. Translating it yields CASSFYTGELFF.

This chain connects TRBV25-1 to TRBJ2-3; D gene uncertain. Trimming stripped 4 bases from V and 6 bases from J, with 11 bases between. The CDR3 loop spans 13 amino acids. Germline V gene sequence: CDR1 MGHDK, CDR2 SYGVNS. Here the CDR3 DNA reads TGTGCCAGCAGTGTTCTTTTCACTGATACGCAGTATTTT. The encoded protein is CASSVLFTDTQYF.

This chain links TRBV3-1 (or the pseudogene TRBV3-2) with TRBJ1-4; D call uncertain. The CDR3 contains 15 residues. Germline V CDR1 and CDR2: LGHDT, YNNKEL (reference sequence). Trimming took off 1 base at V and 4 bases at J, with 10 bases between the two ends. The CDR3 reads CASSQVDGGNEKLFF. CDR3 bases: TGTGCCAGCAGCCAAGTGGACGGCGGTAATGAAAAACTGTTTTTT.

V usage is TRBV5-1 and J usage is TRBJ1-4; possible D gene TRBD1, 5 bases. Germline lookup yields CDR1 SGHRS and CDR2 YFSETQ. The CDR3 spans 14 residues. Deletions cut 4 bases from V and 4 bases from J, with 11 bases between. The CDR3 reads CASSEGVGNEKLFF. The CDR3 DNA reads TGCGCCAGCAGCGAAGGGGTTGGTAATGAAAAACTGTTTTTT.

This clone has a single count. The J gene is TRBJ2-5, the V gene TRBV3-1 (or the pseudogene TRBV3-2); perhaps D is TRBD1 or TRBD2 (5 bases each). Germline CDR1 is LGHDT and CDR2 is YNNKEL (reference sequence). Trimming removed 4 bases at V and 4 bases at J, with 13 bases between. The CDR3 loop spans 14 amino acids. The CDR3 here is CASSPIRDAETQYF. The CDR3 coding sequence is TGTGCCAGCAGCCCCATTCGGGACGCAGAGACCCAGTACTTC.

The chain joins TRBV7-9 to TRBJ2-5; 9 bases are a match to TRBD1. Germline assignment: CDR1 SEHNR and CDR2 FQNEAQ (reference sequence). V lost 4 bases, J lost 2 bases, and 5 bases stayed unmatched. The CDR3 extends over 15 amino acids. The chain's CDR3 is CASSSGTGIQETQYF. The CDR3 region has the DNA TGTGCCAGCAGCTCCGGGACAGGGATACAAGAGACCCAGTACTTC.

The chain links TRBV18 to TRBJ1-1, with 10 bases fitting TRBD1. CDR1 and CDR2 from the germline V gene are KGHSH and LQKENI. The CDR3 totals 16 residues. Trimming cost V 4 bases and J 1 base; bases outside gene matches: 6. CDR3 amino acids: CASSQSTGGGNTEAFF. As DNA, the CDR3 is TGTGCCAGCTCACAATCGACAGGGGGCGGGAACACTGAAGCTTTCTTT.

The chain couples TRBV5-1 to TRBJ2-7; D is undetermined. V lost 5 bases and J 0 bases, leaving 15 bases between the germline ends. Germline values: CDR1 SGHRS, CDR2 YFSETQ. There are 15 residues in the CDR3. DNA of the CDR3: TGCGCCAGCAGGAATGAAGGACGGAGCTCCTACGAGCAGTACTTC. It codes for CASRNEGRSSYEQYF.

This chain joins TRBV19 and TRBJ1-6; D gene unclear. The V gene lost 8 bases and the J gene lost 1 base, with 9 bases spanning the gap. CDR3 size: 14 residues. The germline V gene encodes CDR1 LNHDA and CDR2 SQIVND (reference sequence). This chain's CDR3 is CASGVSSYNSPLHF. The CDR3 region has the DNA TGTGCCAGTGGGGTTTCGTCCTATAATTCACCCCTCCACTTT.

CDR3 nucleotides: TGTGCCAGTAGTAAAGGGAGCTCCTACAATGAGCAGTTCTTC. This sequence encodes CASSKGSSYNEQFF. The chain is built from TRBV19 and TRBJ2-1; possible D gene TRBD2, 5 bases. V was shortened by 4 bases and J by 0 bases, with 7 bases between the two germline ends. Germline V gives CDR1 LNHDA, CDR2 SQIVND (reference sequence). This CDR3 has 14 residues.

The CDR3 region has the DNA TGTGCCACCAGTGTCGTCGGCTCCTACAATGAGCAGTTCTTC. It codes for CATSVVGSYNEQFF. V usage is TRBV15 and J usage is TRBJ2-1; no clear D gene. The CDR3 totals 14 residues. Trimming pared 6 bases from V and 0 bases from J, leaving 9 bases between. Germline V gene lookup returns CDR1 LNHNV and CDR2 YYDKDF (reference sequence). The entire variable domain, with the rest obtained from reference TRBV15 and TRBJ2-1, is as follows: DAMVIQNPRYQVTQFGKPVTLSCSQTLNHNVMYWYQQKSSQAPKLLFHYYDKDFNNEADTPDNFQSRRPNTSFCFLDIRSPGLGDTAMYLCATSVVGSYNEQFFGPGTRLTVL.